This passage covers 11 T cell receptor beta chains from one sample sequenced in a study of tumor and adjacent non-tumor tissue in lung cancer. TCRbeta libraries were built with three rounds of nested PCR, modified from ARM-PCR. MiXCR, applied by TCRdb to the multiplex PCR reads, yields one record per CDR3 protein. This sample yields roughly 75,000 distinct CDR3 sequences, of which roughly 80% are seen a single time; about an eighth belongs to the top ten. RNA was extracted from bulk tissue without any cell sorting. Material for sequencing was lung tumor tissue. These receptors all come from a woman in her 50s with non-small cell lung cancer.

This clonotype was recorded a few times. The chain uses TRBV7-3 and TRBJ2-1; possibly TRBD1 or TRBD2 for D (5 bases each). CDR3 length: 13 residues. CDR1 is SGHTA and CDR2 is FQGTGA in the germline V gene. V lost 3 bases, J lost 5 bases, and 8 bases lay in between. The CDR3 is CASSLGPDNEQFF. The CDR3 DNA follows: TGTGCCAGCAGCTTGGGACCCGACAATGAGCAGTTCTTC.

For this clonotype: Germline is not matched at one junction end, which may reflect a read error. The V and J genes are TRBV29-1 and TRBJ2-1; 7 nucleotides agree with TRBD2. This CDR3 region has 15 residues. Germline lookup yields CDR1 SQVTM and CDR2 ANQGSEA. The CDR3 spells CSAEDGVAGPNEQLF. In DNA, the CDR3 is TGCAGTGCCGAGGATGGGGTAGCGGGTCCCAATGAGCAGCTCTTC.

This clonotype has a count of ten or more. The chain is built from TRBV29-1 and TRBJ1-6; 8 positions agree with TRBD1. CDR1 and CDR2 from the germline V gene are SQVTM and ANQGSEA. Trimming took 6 bases from V and 7 from J; bases not matched to a gene: 5. This CDR3 spans 13 amino acids. CDR3 sequence (DNA): TGCAGCGTCGCGGACAGGGAAAATTCACCCCTCCACTTT. This codes for CSVADRENSPLHF.

On this clonotype itself: At one end, the junction sequence differs from germline, possibly due to a read error. The chain links TRBV6-6 to TRBJ1-3; D is unclear. This CDR3 has 14 residues. In germline, CDR1 is MNHNY, CDR2 SVGAGI (reference sequence). In DNA form, the CDR3 reads TGTGCCAGCTGTGAAGGGATTTCTGGAAACACCATATATTTC. Its translation is CASCEGISGNTIYF.

As to this clonotype: At one boundary the junction diverges from the germline segment, which might be a read error. J is TRBJ2-1 and V is TRBV24-1, with TRBD2 matching 8 bases. Per the germline V gene, CDR1 is KGHDR and CDR2 is SFDVKD. This CDR3 region has 17 residues. This CDR3 reads CTTSDYELADTSNEQFF. Here the CDR3 DNA reads TGTACCACCAGTGATTATGAACTAGCGGATACTAGCAATGAGCAGTTCTTC.

In the case of this clonotype: At one of its ends the junction is not consistent with the germline gene, which may arise from a read error. This chain connects TRBV11-2 to TRBJ2-1; D may be TRBD2 (6 bases). Germline CDR1 is SGHAT and CDR2 is FQNNGV. The CDR3 is made up of 13 amino acids. In nucleotides, the CDR3 is TGTGCCGAAGGGGCCGGAGGGCCGCGCGAGCGGTTCTTC. Protein product: CAEGAGGPRERFF.

This clonotype was recorded once. The junction departs from germline at one end; a sequencing error may be responsible. This chain joins TRBV11-2 and TRBJ2-1; no reliable D call. The CDR3 sequence is 14 residues long. Germline V CDR1 and CDR2: SGHAT, FQNNGV. The CDR3: CTSSFGSLDNEQFF. CDR3 coding DNA: TGTACCAGCAGCTTTGGCAGTCTCGACAATGAGCAGTTCTTC.

Within the sample, this clonotype is medium-sized. The rearrangement links TRBV12-3 or TRBV12-4 to TRBJ2-2; 10 positions agree with TRBD1. The J segment lost 4 bases and the V segment lost 6 bases, leaving 5 bases of the junction unmatched. The CDR3 consists of 15 residues. The CDR3 loop is CASSPGQGITGELFF. The CDR3 DNA is TGTGCCAGCAGCCCGGGACAGGGGATCACCGGGGAGCTGTTTTTT.

On this clonotype: One base away lies a much larger clone, so this may be a sequencing read error. V and J are TRBV20-1 and TRBJ1-2; maybe TRBD1 (6 bases). CDR1 is DFQATT, CDR2 SNEGSKA, per germline (reference sequence). The CDR3 contains 14 residues. V was trimmed by 1 base and J by 4 bases, leaving 13 bases between them. The CDR3 DNA sequence: TGCAGTGCTAGAGCGACAGGCCTGATCTATGGCTACACCTTC. Translating gives CSARATGLIYGYTF.

On this clonotype: This could be a read error, since a much larger clone is one nucleotide away. V is TRBV30 and J is TRBJ1-5; weak D call: TRBD1 (6 bases). Trimming removed 5 bases at V and 4 bases at J, with 15 bases between. The germline CDR1 and CDR2 sequences are GTSNPN and SVGIG (reference sequence). The CDR3 consists of 14 residues. The CDR3 reads CAWGHRDKNQPQHF. CDR3 sequence (DNA): TGTGCCTGGGGGCACCGGGACAAAAATCAGCCCCAGCATTTT.

A word on this clonotype: One end of the junction is discordant with germline, which a read error may explain. The V call is TRBV6-6, the J call TRBJ2-4; TRBD2 is a possible D gene (6 bases). Germline CDR1 and CDR2: MNHNY and SVGAGI (reference sequence). This CDR3 contains 16 residues. The CDR3 region is CASSPSEGKFRNIKYF. In DNA form, the CDR3 reads TGTGCCAGCAGTCCCTCGGAGGGGAAGTTTAGAAACATTAAGTACTTC.